The present entry profiles one T cell receptor beta chain with its context. Its antigen is not identified. Naive-designated CD8 cells lacked CD45RO, were positively enriched for CCR7, and omitted terminally differentiated effector memory CD45RA+ cells. Here immunoSEQ multiplex PCR was the method, and the copy in TCRdb shows in-frame clones only, minus some. The sample yields about 2 million clones, roughly 94% seen once. This entry comes from a study of shared clonotypes between healthy human individuals. Overall study: CD8 memory received one plate per donor, CD8 naive two, CD4 memory three and CD4 naive three.

Study-level results: Incompleteness in sorted-subset sequencing, despite large depth, was shown by rarefaction. Collection of samples was limited to blood; tissue repertoires likely differ. Few donors restricted represented genetic and exposure-history diversity.

With 2 bases clipped from V and 2 bases from J, the junction kept 2 bases outside the gene matches. The CDR3 consists of 15 residues. Germline V gene sequence: CDR1 PRHDT, CDR2 FYEKMQ (reference sequence). The chain has TRBV13 and TRBJ2-1, with TRBD2 matching 8 bases. This TCR came from a man between 18 and 35 years old in good health. Sequencing was carried out using naive CD8+ T cells sorted from blood. The CDR3 DNA is TGTGCCAGCAGCTTATCGGGAGGGGCCTACAATGAGCAGTTCTTC. As protein: CASSLSGGAYNEQFF.